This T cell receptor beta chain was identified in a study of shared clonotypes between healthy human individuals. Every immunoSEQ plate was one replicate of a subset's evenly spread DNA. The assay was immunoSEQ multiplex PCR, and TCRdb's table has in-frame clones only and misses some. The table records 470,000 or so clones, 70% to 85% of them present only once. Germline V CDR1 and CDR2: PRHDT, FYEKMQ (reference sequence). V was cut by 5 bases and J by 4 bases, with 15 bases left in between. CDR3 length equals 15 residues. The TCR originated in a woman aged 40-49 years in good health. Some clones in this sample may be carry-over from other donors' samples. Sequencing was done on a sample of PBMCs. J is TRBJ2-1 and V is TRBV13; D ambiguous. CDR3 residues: CASSQPGRAYNEQFF. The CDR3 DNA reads TGTGCCAGCAGCCAGCCGGGCCGAGCATACAATGAGCAGTTCTTC.